The clone carrying this TCR beta chain was seen a few times. Antigen specificity is unknown. The sample is drawn from a study of T-cell reconstitution after alpha-beta-depleted transplantation in children. Preparation of the TCRbeta library was carried out with unique molecular identifiers. MiXCR was run by TCRdb on the PCR reads, yielding one entry per CDR3 protein. The sample records a few hundred thousand distinct CDR3 sequences, under 15% being singletons. Per germline, CDR1 SGHTA and CDR2 FQGNSA. CDR3 length equals 16 residues. V lost 0 bases and J 1 base, leaving 11 bases between the germline ends. Study results and limitations: After transplant, at about two months, alpha-beta T cells were reportedly derived from several hundred expanded graft clones. Elevated TCRbeta diversity at day 60 was traced, in some patients, to surviving recipient T cells and thymic progenitors.

The receptor's source is a male patient between 5 and 17 years old who had a stem cell transplant for acute myeloid leukemia, so the T cells may come from the graft donor. The starting material was PBMCs, mostly from graft donor cells, obtained 360 days after TCRalphabeta/CD19-depleted stem cell transplant. This chain uses TRBV7-2 with TRBJ2-3; D assignment may be TRBD1 or TRBD2 (6 bases each). The CDR3 spells CASSLAAGHRTDTQYF. CDR3 DNA sequence: TGTGCCAGCAGCTTAGCGGCGGGACACCGCACAGATACGCAGTATTTT. Using reference TRBV7-2 and TRBJ2-3 for the parts outside the CDR3, the full variable domain is GAGVSQSPSNKVTEKGKDVELRCDPISGHTALYWYRQSLGQGLEFLIYFQGNSAPDKSGLPSDRFSAERTGGSVSTLTIQRTQQEDSAVYLCASSLAAGHRTDTQYFGPGTRLTVL.